This T cell receptor beta chain appears in the sequencing data of a study of CDR3 diversity in severe acne. In TCRdb, the PCR reads were re-called with MiXCR into one record per CDR3 protein. The table has around 91,000 distinct CDR3 sequences, 45% to 60% seen once; the top ten hold 14%. Germline assignment: CDR1 DFQATT and CDR2 SNEGSKA (reference sequence). Deletions cut 3 bases from V and 13 bases from J, with 6 bases between. CDR3 length: 8 residues. The sequence was collected from a male donor in good health, without acne. Sequenced: blood. The rearrangement links TRBV20-1 to TRBJ1-2, with D hard to call. CDR3 protein: CSASACTF. CDR3 in DNA: TGCAGTGCTAGTGCCTGCACCTTC.